The T cell receptor (beta chain) under discussion was sequenced for a study of Graves' ophthalmopathy and Graves' hyperthyroidism. Study results and limitations: Blood also held most thyroid clonotypes expanded above 0.001 frequency. A model built from 13 signatures distinguished ophthalmopathy from stable hyperthyroidism with approximately 89% sensitivity and approximately 82% specificity.

This CDR3 contains 18 residues. The authors amplified TCR beta CDR3 regions, and they did so from RNA transcripts for repertoire sequencing. The authors performed first-round RT-PCR with HTBI primers and then a second-round multiplex PCR. Via MiXCR, TCRdb re-called the multiplex PCR reads, giving one row per CDR3 protein. There are a few hundred thousand distinct CDR3 sequences in the sample; under 45% occur only once, and around 4.6% lies in the top ten. A word on this clonotype: Antigen unknown. One junction end disagrees with the germline gene, perhaps due to a read error.

The study recruited hyperthyroidism patients aged 18 to 65 who were newly diagnosed, under 2 months' duration. The chain recombines TRBV12-3 or TRBV12-4 with TRBJ1-3; D may be TRBD1 (6 bases). Sequencing used peripheral blood or thyroid tissue (not recorded which). This receptor was taken from an adult man with Graves' hyperthyroidism. The DNA for the CDR3 is TGTGCCAGCAGCTTAGGAATGACAGGAACTAGCTCTGGAAACACCATATATTTT. It encodes CASSLGMTGTSSGNTIYF.